The 15 T cell receptor beta chains listed next were all sequenced from one sample in a study of T cells after somatic rescue of genetic block (dated by TCRdb to 2018 to 2020). Library preparation used the immunoSEQ multiplex PCR assay. Sourced from immuneACCESS, this table was stored by TCRdb with only in-frame sequences that have V and J called. A share of the clones is absent; for the studies checked, an unresolved V gene accounts for under half, and the remainder has no known explanation. Here the sample has under 150,000 clones; around nine tenths occur a single time. The ten top clones hold roughly 1.4% of the sample. Sequenced: peripheral blood mononuclear cells (PBMCs). The source of these receptors is a woman aged 18-29 years.

This chain joins TRBV6-5 and TRBJ1-3; D is ambiguous. Trimming took off 5 bases at V and 9 bases at J, with 17 bases between the two ends. This CDR3 has 14 residues. CDR1 MNHEY and CDR2 SVGAGI come from the germline V gene. This chain's CDR3 is CASSPTAVGSTIYF. The CDR3 nucleotides read TGTGCCAGCAGTCCAACTGCCGTCGGATCCACCATATATTTT.

This sequence joins TRBV28 and TRBJ2-3, with TRBD2 matching 9 bases. Germline assignment: CDR1 MDHEN and CDR2 SYDVKM. The J segment lost 4 bases and the V segment lost 5 bases, leaving 13 bases of the junction unmatched. The CDR3 has 17 amino acids. This chain's CDR3 is CASSPLQRRGGADTQYF. The CDR3, as DNA: TGTGCCAGCAGTCCATTGCAGAGGCGGGGGGGCGCAGATACGCAGTATTTT.

This rearrangement joins TRBV29-1 to TRBJ2-2; 8 nucleotides match TRBD1. V shed 2 bases, J shed 4 bases, and the junction held 9 bases outside the gene matches. Germline V gene lookup returns CDR1 SQVTM and CDR2 ANQGSEA. This CDR3 comprises 16 residues. CDR3: CSVERHDRGATGELFF. CDR3 DNA sequence: TGCAGCGTTGAACGGCACGACAGGGGAGCCACCGGGGAGCTGTTTTTT.

The J gene is TRBJ2-5, the V gene TRBV29-1; D is perhaps TRBD1 or TRBD2 (6 bases each). The CDR3 loop spans 15 amino acids. The V end was cut by 0 bases, the J end by 4 bases, with 15 bases between. Germline V gene lookup returns CDR1 SQVTM and CDR2 ANQGSEA. The CDR3 DNA reads TGCAGCGTTGAAGATGCTCGGGGGCGCCGAGAGACCCAGTACTTC. Protein sequence: CSVEDARGRRETQYF.

This chain connects TRBV27 to TRBJ1-4, with D unclear. The CDR3 extends over 13 amino acids. The ends were cut back, 9 bases at V and 0 bases at J, with 8 bases in the middle. The germline CDR1 and CDR2 sequences are MNHEY and SMNVEV (reference sequence). CDR3 amino acids: CASRAPTNEKLFF. DNA of the CDR3: TGTGCCAGTAGGGCGCCAACTAATGAAAAACTGTTTTTT.

The chain couples TRBV6-5 to TRBJ1-2, with D perhaps TRBD1 (6 bases). CDR3 size: 14 residues. The germline V gene has CDR1 MNHEY and CDR2 SVGAGI. The germline V and J ends were trimmed by 7 bases and 6 bases, with 18 bases remaining between them. The CDR3 loop is CASIQGPAFHGYTF. The CDR3 coding sequence is TGTGCCAGCATCCAGGGGCCCGCGTTTCATGGCTACACCTTC.

The chain is built from TRBV30 and TRBJ1-5, with D unresolved. Germline lookup yields CDR1 GTSNPN and CDR2 SVGIG (reference sequence). CDR3 length equals 13 residues. The V end was cut by 3 bases, the J end by 4 bases, with 10 bases between. For the CDR3, the DNA is TGTGCCTGGAGCATAACGGGAAATCAGCCCCAGCATTTT. Amino acids: CAWSITGNQPQHF.

The chain is built from TRBV6-4 and TRBJ1-5; the match to TRBD1 covers 10 bases. From germline, CDR1 is MRHNA and CDR2 SNTAGT. The CDR3 is made up of 15 amino acids. After removal of 4 bases from V and 2 bases from J, the junction contained 2 bases not matched to a gene. Written as DNA, the CDR3 is TGTGCCAGCAGTGCCGGGACAGGGGGCAATCAGCCCCAGCATTTT. Its translation: CASSAGTGGNQPQHF.

V usage is TRBV4-3 and J usage is TRBJ2-5, with 9 bases lining up with TRBD1. The CDR3 is 16 amino acids. V lost 0 bases to trimming and J lost 4 bases; unmatched junction nucleotides: 6. In germline, CDR1 is LGHNA, CDR2 YSLEER. In DNA form, the CDR3 reads TGCGCCAGCAGCCAAGATGGACAGGGGAGTTCAGAGACCCAGTACTTC. Translated: CASSQDGQGSSETQYF.

V and J are TRBV5-1 and TRBJ2-7; 7 nucleotides align to TRBD1. Germline V gene sequence: CDR1 SGHRS, CDR2 YFSETQ. The CDR3 has 14 residues. J was trimmed by 0 bases and V by 4 bases; bases with no gene match: 4. In nucleotides, the CDR3 is TGCGCCAGCAGCCACGGGACAGCCTCCTACGAGCAGTACTTC. It translates to CASSHGTASYEQYF.

The chain couples TRBV4-3 to TRBJ1-2; D is perhaps TRBD1 (5 bases). The length of the CDR3 is 15 residues. Per germline, CDR1 LGHNA and CDR2 YSLEER. V was shortened by 1 base and J by 4 bases, with 13 bases between the two germline ends. The CDR3 loop is CASSQVGVRIYGYTF. In DNA form, the CDR3 reads TGCGCCAGCAGCCAAGTAGGGGTCAGAATCTATGGCTACACCTTC.

The chain carries TRBV27 and TRBJ1-2; 10 bases agree with TRBD1. Germline lookup yields CDR1 MNHEY and CDR2 SMNVEV (reference sequence). The J segment lost 5 bases and the V segment lost 11 bases, leaving 11 bases of the junction unmatched. The CDR3 length is 14 residues. CDR3 protein: CADNRQGARYGYTF. CDR3 DNA: TGTGCCGACAACCGACAGGGGGCGCGATATGGCTACACCTTC.

The chain employs TRBV10-3 and TRBJ2-3; D not certain. Trimming removed 2 bases from V and 8 bases from J, with 8 bases in between. Germline V gene lookup returns CDR1 ENHRY and CDR2 SYGVKD. This CDR3 has 12 amino acids. CDR3 sequence (DNA): TGTGCCATCAGTGAGGCATTGAGTACGCAGTATTTT. This translates into CAISEALSTQYF.

The gene calls are TRBV30 and TRBJ2-2; 10 nucleotides align to TRBD2. The CDR3 has 16 amino acids. Losses at the gene ends were 4 bases for V and 4 bases for J; bases not matched to a gene: 9. Germline V gene lookup returns CDR1 GTSNPN and CDR2 SVGIG (reference sequence). The DNA for the CDR3 is TGTGCCTGGATCGTCCAGCGGGGGGGTAGCACCGGGGAGCTGTTTTTT. Protein product: CAWIVQRGGSTGELFF.

V gene TRBV5-4 combines with J gene TRBJ2-2, with 10 bases matching TRBD2. Germline assignment: CDR1 SGHNT and CDR2 YYREEE (reference sequence). The CDR3 sequence is 16 residues long. Trimming at V came to 0 bases and at J to 7 bases, leaving 6 bases not matched to a gene. In DNA, the CDR3 is TGTGCCAGCAGCTTGGAAGCGGGGGGGCGAAGCGGGGAGCTGTTTTTT. Translation: CASSLEAGGRSGELFF.